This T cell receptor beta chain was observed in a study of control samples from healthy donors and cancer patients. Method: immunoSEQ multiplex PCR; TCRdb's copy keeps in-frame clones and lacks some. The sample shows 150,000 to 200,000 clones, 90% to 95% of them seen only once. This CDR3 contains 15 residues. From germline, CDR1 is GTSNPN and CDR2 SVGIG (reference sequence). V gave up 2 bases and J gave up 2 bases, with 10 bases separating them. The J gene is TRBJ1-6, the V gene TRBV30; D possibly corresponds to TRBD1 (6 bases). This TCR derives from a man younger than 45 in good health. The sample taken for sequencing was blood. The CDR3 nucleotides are TGTGCCTGGAGTTCTCGACAGGCCTATAATTCACCCCTCCACTTT. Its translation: CAWSSRQAYNSPLHF.